Presented here are 2 T cell receptor beta chains from one specimen sequenced in a study of cytomegalovirus exposure and HLA in healthy donors. This PCR relied on a set of 60 Vbeta primers and 13 Jbeta primers. Libraries were prepared by immunoSEQ multiplex PCR; TCRdb keeps only in-frame clonotypes and omits some of them. The ten top clones account for 3.6%, within a sample of 55,000 to 65,000 clones. The specimen sequenced was PBMCs. Every receptor here comes from a woman aged 18-30 years in good health and CMV-seronegative.

The chain employs TRBV28 and TRBJ2-7; 10 bases agree with TRBD2. This CDR3 region has 17 residues. V lost 3 bases to trimming and J lost 4 bases; unmatched junction nucleotides: 12. Looked up from germline, CDR1 is MDHEN and CDR2 is SYDVKM. CDR3 nucleotide sequence: TGTGCCAGCAGTTTCCCCCTAGGACAAGCGGGAGGGTACGAGCAGTACTTC. As protein: CASSFPLGQAGGYEQYF.

The J gene is TRBJ2-1, the V gene TRBV4-2, with 10 bases fitting TRBD2. CDR1 is LGHNA and CDR2 is YNFKEQ in the germline V gene. This CDR3 contains 17 residues. The V segment lost 0 bases and the J segment 8 bases; nucleotides outside the gene matches: 10. In DNA form, the CDR3 reads TGTGCCAGCAGCCAAGATCTTGAGCGGGGGGGCGCGGATGAGCAGTTCTTC. Its protein product is CASSQDLERGGADEQFF.